This T cell receptor (beta chain) appears in the sequencing data of a study of memory CD4+ T cells and cytomegalovirus serostatus. Method: immunoSEQ multiplex PCR; TCRdb's copy keeps in-frame clones and lacks some. The profile shows tens of thousands of clones, 81% of them singletons. The germline V gene has CDR1 SGHNT and CDR2 YYREEE (reference sequence). V shed 2 bases and J shed 6 bases, with 20 bases lying between them. CDR3 length: 16 residues. The sort gate was single viable CD3+CD4+CD8-CD45RO+ cells for memory CD4+ T cells. The specimen was memory CD4+ T cells from blood. The chain is built from TRBV5-4 and TRBJ1-2; perhaps TRBD1 as D (5 bases). The sequence came from an adult in good health and CMV-seronegative. The CDR3 DNA reads TGTGCCAGCAGCTTATCCGGGACTAGGGGCCCCGATGGCTACACCTTC. It translates to CASSLSGTRGPDGYTF.